The rows below give T cell receptor beta chains drawn from one sample of a study of control samples from healthy donors and cancer patients. Produced via immunoSEQ multiplex PCR; TCRdb's table is partial and in-frame only. Counted here are about 120,000 clones, about 87% occurring once; the ten biggest clones make up about 12%. Specimen: blood. Source of these receptors: a man aged 25-40 years in good health. Each CDR3 is given with its conserved first and last residue. The order of the fields is J gene, V gene, D gene, clone size, CDR3 protein, CDR3 DNA. A D gene is named only where the DNA matches it firmly. Size is stated for part of the rows, as once, few or many counts, or as a class when the clone is expanded.

J gene: TRBJ1-4; V gene: TRBV5-1; D gene: TRBD1; clone size: once; CDR3 protein: CASSRSGTGVDEKLFF; CDR3 DNA: TGCGCCAGCAGCCGATCCGGGACAGGGGTAGATGAAAAACTGTTTTTT
J gene: TRBJ1-1; V gene: TRBV10-3; D gene: TRBD1; clone size: -; CDR3 protein: CAIGTGVVDTEAFF; CDR3 DNA: TGTGCCATCGGGACAGGTGTGGTGGACACTGAAGCTTTCTTT
J gene: TRBJ1-1; V gene: TRBV3-1/TRBV3-2; D gene: -; clone size: -; CDR3 protein: CASSRFGSEAFF; CDR3 DNA: TGTGCCAGCAGTAGATTTGGTTCTGAAGCTTTCTTT
J gene: TRBJ1-6; V gene: TRBV5-1; D gene: -; clone size: -; CDR3 protein: CASSLNNSPLHF; CDR3 DNA: TGCGCCAGCAGCCTAAATAATTCACCCCTCCACTTT
J gene: TRBJ2-2; V gene: TRBV5-1; D gene: -; clone size: -; CDR3 protein: CASSFSQGRITAGELFF; CDR3 DNA: TGCGCCAGCAGCTTTTCACAGGGGAGGATAACAGCCGGGGAGCTGTTTTTT
J gene: TRBJ1-2; V gene: TRBV2; D gene: TRBD1; clone size: -; CDR3 protein: CASSEGDSLSRGYTF; CDR3 DNA: TGTGCCAGCAGTGAAGGGGACAGCTTATCCCGTGGCTACACCTTC
J gene: TRBJ2-3; V gene: TRBV7-8; D gene: TRBD2; clone size: -; CDR3 protein: CASSSLAGGQDTQYF; CDR3 DNA: TGTGCCAGCAGCTCTTTAGCGGGGGGGCAAGATACGCAGTATTTT
J gene: TRBJ1-4; V gene: TRBV18; D gene: -; clone size: -; CDR3 protein: CASSSTYQGNEKLFF; CDR3 DNA: TGTGCCAGCTCATCAACTTACCAGGGGAATGAAAAACTGTTTTTT
J gene: TRBJ1-4; V gene: TRBV30; D gene: TRBD1; clone size: -; CDR3 protein: CAWSVQGAREKLFF; CDR3 DNA: TGTGCCTGGAGTGTCCAGGGGGCTCGGGAAAAACTGTTTTTT
J gene: TRBJ1-1; V gene: TRBV5-1; D gene: TRBD1; clone size: -; CDR3 protein: CASRGDREGTEAFF; CDR3 DNA: TGCGCCAGCAGGGGGGACAGGGAGGGCACTGAAGCTTTCTTT
J gene: TRBJ1-4; V gene: TRBV7-8; D gene: -; clone size: once; CDR3 protein: CASSLEAATNEKLFF; CDR3 DNA: TGTGCCAGCAGCTTAGAAGCTGCAACTAATGAAAAACTGTTTTTT
J gene: TRBJ1-4; V gene: TRBV7-3; D gene: TRBD1; clone size: -; CDR3 protein: CASSLTTGGAEKLFF; CDR3 DNA: TGTGCCAGCAGCTTAACGACAGGGGGCGCTGAAAAACTGTTTTTT
J gene: TRBJ1-6; V gene: TRBV30; D gene: -; clone size: -; CDR3 protein: CAWADPGWISPLHF; CDR3 DNA: TGTGCCTGGGCTGATCCGGGATGGATTTCACCCCTCCACTTT
J gene: TRBJ2-5; V gene: TRBV18; D gene: -; clone size: medium-sized; CDR3 protein: CASSPLREETQYF; CDR3 DNA: TGTGCCAGCTCACCCCTCAGGGAAGAGACCCAGTACTTC
J gene: TRBJ2-3; V gene: TRBV5-8; D gene: TRBD1; clone size: -; CDR3 protein: CASSLPGQGTDTQYF; CDR3 DNA: TGTGCCAGCAGCTTGCCCGGACAGGGAACAGATACGCAGTATTTT
J gene: TRBJ2-6; V gene: TRBV18; D gene: -; clone size: once; CDR3 protein: CASSLRANVLTF; CDR3 DNA: TGTGCCAGCTCACTAAGGGCCAACGTCCTGACTTTC
J gene: TRBJ2-5; V gene: TRBV6-5; D gene: -; clone size: -; CDR3 protein: CASSYRARRETQYF; CDR3 DNA: TGTGCCAGCAGTTACAGGGCCCGGCGGGAGACCCAGTACTTC
J gene: TRBJ1-6; V gene: TRBV3-1/TRBV3-2; D gene: -; clone size: -; CDR3 protein: CASSQDPNWGSNSPLHF; CDR3 DNA: TGTGCCAGCAGCCAAGACCCGAACTGGGGATCTAATTCACCCCTCCACTTT
J gene: TRBJ1-5; V gene: TRBV10-1; D gene: -; clone size: -; CDR3 protein: CASSDGGYQPQHF; CDR3 DNA: TGCGCCAGCAGTGACGGGGGCTATCAGCCCCAGCATTTT
J gene: TRBJ1-1; V gene: TRBV18; D gene: -; clone size: -; CDR3 protein: CASSPHANTEAFF; CDR3 DNA: TGTGCCAGCTCACCACACGCGAACACTGAAGCTTTCTTT
J gene: TRBJ2-7; V gene: TRBV30; D gene: -; clone size: -; CDR3 protein: CAWSKITGNEQYF; CDR3 DNA: TGTGCCTGGAGTAAAATCACGGGGAACGAGCAGTACTTC
J gene: TRBJ2-1; V gene: TRBV4-2; D gene: TRBD2; clone size: -; CDR3 protein: CASSQSGGHDEQFF; CDR3 DNA: TGTGCCAGCAGCCAAAGCGGGGGGCACGATGAGCAGTTCTTC
J gene: TRBJ2-2; V gene: TRBV30; D gene: TRBD2; clone size: -; CDR3 protein: CACASGGPTGELFF; CDR3 DNA: TGTGCCTGTGCTAGCGGGGGGCCCACCGGGGAGCTGTTTTTT
J gene: TRBJ1-4; V gene: TRBV3-1/TRBV3-2; D gene: TRBD1; clone size: -; CDR3 protein: CASSQPGTGATNEKLFF; CDR3 DNA: TGTGCCAGCAGCCAACCCGGGACAGGGGCAACTAATGAAAAACTGTTTTTT
J gene: TRBJ1-4; V gene: TRBV10-3; D gene: -; clone size: -; CDR3 protein: CAISGGLGEKLFF; CDR3 DNA: TGTGCCATCAGTGGGGGGTTAGGTGAAAAACTGTTTTTT
J gene: TRBJ1-2; V gene: TRBV5-4; D gene: TRBD1; clone size: -; CDR3 protein: CASSGGQFNYGYTF; CDR3 DNA: TGTGCCAGCAGCGGGGGACAGTTTAACTATGGCTACACCTTC
J gene: TRBJ2-3; V gene: TRBV11-2; D gene: -; clone size: -; CDR3 protein: CASSLVLGGTDTQYF; CDR3 DNA: TGTGCCAGCAGCTTAGTTCTAGGGGGCACAGATACGCAGTATTTT
J gene: TRBJ2-1; V gene: TRBV10-3; D gene: -; clone size: -; CDR3 protein: CAISGQLYNEQFF; CDR3 DNA: TGTGCCATCAGTGGACAGCTTTACAATGAGCAGTTCTTC
J gene: TRBJ2-2; V gene: TRBV29-1; D gene: -; clone size: -; CDR3 protein: CSVVRGLGTGELFF; CDR3 DNA: TGCAGCGTTGTTCGGGGGTTGGGCACCGGGGAGCTGTTTTTT
J gene: TRBJ1-2; V gene: TRBV9; D gene: -; clone size: -; CDR3 protein: CASSVVGGLGYGYTF; CDR3 DNA: TGTGCCAGCAGCGTAGTGGGGGGGCTCGGCTATGGCTACACCTTC
J gene: TRBJ1-2; V gene: TRBV11-2; D gene: -; clone size: -; CDR3 protein: CASSLGFDTAGYTF; CDR3 DNA: TGTGCCAGCAGCTTAGGGTTTGACACCGCCGGCTACACCTTC
J gene: TRBJ2-5; V gene: TRBV7-2; D gene: -; clone size: few; CDR3 protein: CASSPAGLETQYF; CDR3 DNA: TGTGCCAGCAGCCCGGCCGGGCTGGAGACCCAGTACTTC
J gene: TRBJ1-3; V gene: TRBV24-1; D gene: -; clone size: -; CDR3 protein: CATSDSYSGNTIYF; CDR3 DNA: TGTGCCACCAGTGACAGTTACTCTGGAAACACCATATATTTT
J gene: TRBJ1-2; V gene: TRBV12-3/TRBV12-4; D gene: TRBD1; clone size: few; CDR3 protein: CASSADRGRGYTF; CDR3 DNA: TGTGCCAGCAGCGCTGACAGGGGGAGAGGCTACACCTTC
J gene: TRBJ1-2; V gene: TRBV11-2; D gene: -; clone size: -; CDR3 protein: CASSLDRTEKAF; CDR3 DNA: TGTGCCAGCAGCTTAGATCGGACGGAAAAGGCCTTC
J gene: TRBJ1-5; V gene: TRBV6-4; D gene: -; clone size: -; CDR3 protein: CASAGEEGQPQHF; CDR3 DNA: TGTGCCAGCGCGGGGGAAGAAGGCCAGCCCCAGCATTTT
J gene: TRBJ2-1; V gene: TRBV5-6; D gene: TRBD1; clone size: -; CDR3 protein: CASSLGTGGFFPKQFF; CDR3 DNA: TGTGCCAGCAGCTTAGGGACAGGGGGCTTCTTCCCAAAGCAGTTCTTC
J gene: TRBJ1-4; V gene: TRBV27; D gene: -; clone size: -; CDR3 protein: CASSSSAGVAEKLFF; CDR3 DNA: TGTGCCAGCAGTTCCTCGGCAGGGGTGGCTGAAAAACTGTTTTTT
J gene: TRBJ1-2; V gene: TRBV5-5; D gene: -; clone size: -; CDR3 protein: CASSSTNYGYTF; CDR3 DNA: TGTGCCAGCAGCTCGACGAACTATGGCTACACCTTC
J gene: TRBJ2-2; V gene: TRBV27; D gene: TRBD1; clone size: -; CDR3 protein: CASRARTGFGELFF; CDR3 DNA: TGTGCCAGCAGGGCCCGGACAGGGTTTGGGGAGCTGTTTTTT
J gene: TRBJ2-5; V gene: TRBV5-1; D gene: -; clone size: -; CDR3 protein: CASSTWNQETQYF; CDR3 DNA: TGCGCCAGCAGCACTTGGAACCAAGAGACCCAGTACTTC
J gene: TRBJ2-5; V gene: TRBV27; D gene: -; clone size: -; CDR3 protein: CASSFPGAGETQYF; CDR3 DNA: TGTGCCAGCAGTTTTCCAGGGGCTGGAGAGACCCAGTACTTC